This TCR beta chain was profiled in a study of T cells in Graves' hyperthyroidism and ophthalmopathy. This clonotype was counted many times. V dropped 4 bases and J dropped 4; count of bases not matched to a gene: 11. Germline CDR1 reads MNHEY; CDR2 reads SMNVEV (reference sequence). The CDR3 is made up of 16 amino acids. Researchers amplified the TCR beta CDR3 regions from RNA transcripts. The TCR CDR3 first-round RT-PCR relied on the HTBI primer set. TCRdb fed the multiplex PCR reads into MiXCR, producing one record per CDR3 protein. The repertoire holds approximately 620,000 distinct CDR3 sequences, with roughly 13% as singletons.

Sequencing input: blood. This TCR came from a woman in her twenties or thirties with Graves' hyperthyroidism that later progressed to Graves' ophthalmopathy. J is TRBJ2-5 and V is TRBV27; 8 bases are shared with TRBD2. The CDR3 sequence: CASSSSASGSRETQYF. CDR3 in DNA: TGTGCCAGCAGTTCCTCGGCTAGCGGGTCGAGAGAGACCCAGTACTTC.